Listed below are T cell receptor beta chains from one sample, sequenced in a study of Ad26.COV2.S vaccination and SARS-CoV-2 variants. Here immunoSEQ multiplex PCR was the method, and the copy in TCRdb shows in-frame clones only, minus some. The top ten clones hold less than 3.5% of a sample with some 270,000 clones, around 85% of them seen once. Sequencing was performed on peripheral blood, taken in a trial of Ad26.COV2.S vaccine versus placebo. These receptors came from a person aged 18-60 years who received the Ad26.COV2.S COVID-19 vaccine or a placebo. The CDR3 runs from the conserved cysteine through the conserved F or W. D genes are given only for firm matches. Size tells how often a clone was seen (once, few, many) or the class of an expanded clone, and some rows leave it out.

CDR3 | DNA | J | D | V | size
CASSPGTDTQYF | TGTGCCAGCAGTCCTGGCACAGATACGCAGTATTTT | TRBJ2-3 | . | TRBV12-3/TRBV12-4 | .
CASSLSALREDSNQPQHF | TGTGCCAGCAGCTTATCGGCGTTGCGGGAGGATAGCAATCAGCCCCAGCATTTT | TRBJ1-5 | . | TRBV7-9 | .
CASSEGQVINYGYTF | TGTGCCAGCAGTGAAGGGCAGGTCATCAACTATGGCTACACCTTC | TRBJ1-2 | . | TRBV6-1 | few
CASSPQGNVAYEQYF | TGTGCCAGCAGTCCACAGGGGAACGTAGCCTACGAGCAGTACTTC | TRBJ2-7 | TRBD1 | TRBV6-5 | .
CASSDLRDTTNEKLFF | TGTGCCAGCAGTGACCTGCGGGACACAACTAATGAAAAACTGTTTTTT | TRBJ1-4 | . | TRBV25-1 | .
CASSSSGANTEAFF | TGTGCCAGCAGTAGCTCGGGGGCGAACACTGAAGCTTTCTTT | TRBJ1-1 | . | TRBV7-9 | once
CASSSDRGGEQYF | TGTGCCAGCAGCTCTGACAGGGGGGGCGAGCAGTACTTC | TRBJ2-7 | TRBD1 | TRBV7-3 | .
CASSSKVPGKVYEQYF | TGTGCCAGCAGCTCAAAAGTCCCAGGGAAGGTCTACGAGCAGTACTTC | TRBJ2-7 | . | TRBV11-3 | .
CASSVGQGYGYTF | TGTGCCAGCAGCGTGGGACAGGGATATGGCTACACCTTC | TRBJ1-2 | TRBD1 | TRBV7-3 | .
CASSLDPGATEQFF | TGTGCCAGCAGCTTAGATCCGGGGGCTACTGAGCAGTTCTTC | TRBJ2-1 | . | TRBV11-2 | few
CASSLDIAGNTIYF | TGTGCCAGCAGCTTAGATATTGCTGGAAACACCATATATTTT | TRBJ1-3 | . | TRBV7-2 | .
CASSYSGTRFEAFF | TGTGCCAGCAGTTACTCAGGGACACGGTTTGAAGCTTTCTTT | TRBJ1-1 | . | TRBV6-5 | .
CASSQTLARGETQYF | TGTGCCAGCAGCCAAACACTAGCGCGGGGGGAGACCCAGTACTTC | TRBJ2-5 | TRBD2 | TRBV3-1/TRBV3-2 | .
CASSFSAWDSFTGELFF | TGTGCCAGCAGCTTTTCGGCCTGGGACTCGTTTACCGGGGAGCTGTTTTTT | TRBJ2-2 | . | TRBV7-6 | few
CASSSLLRGGDEQFF | TGTGCCAGCAGTTCCCTACTGAGAGGTGGCGATGAGCAGTTCTTC | TRBJ2-1 | . | TRBV27 | .
CASSSQGNYGYTF | TGTGCCAGCAGTTCACAGGGGAACTATGGCTACACCTTC | TRBJ1-2 | TRBD1 | TRBV12-3/TRBV12-4 | .
CASSIPGGYYEQYF | TGTGCCAGTAGTATACCGGGGGGATATTACGAGCAGTACTTC | TRBJ2-7 | TRBD2 | TRBV19 | .
CSAESLGEQYF | TGCAGTGCCGAGTCACTTGGCGAGCAGTACTTC | TRBJ2-7 | . | TRBV20-1 | .
CASSEGGEAFF | TGTGCCAGCAGTGAGGGGGGTGAAGCTTTCTTT | TRBJ1-1 | . | TRBV6-1 | .
CSVPRAGTGTYNEQFF | TGCAGCGTTCCCAGGGCTGGGACTGGGACCTACAATGAGCAGTTCTTC | TRBJ2-1 | . | TRBV29-1 | .
CASSYTYSNQPQHF | TGTGCCAGCAGTTACACGTATAGCAATCAGCCCCAGCATTTT | TRBJ1-5 | . | TRBV6-2/TRBV6-3 | .
CASSQARTSHTGELFF | TGTGCCAGCAGCCAAGCCCGGACTAGCCACACCGGGGAGCTGTTTTTT | TRBJ2-2 | TRBD2 | TRBV4-2 | .
CASSISGGPYNEQFF | TGTGCCAGTAGTATCTCCGGGGGGCCTTACAATGAGCAGTTCTTC | TRBJ2-1 | . | TRBV19 | .
CASSLNREPTYEQYF | TGTGCCAGCAGCTTAAATAGGGAACCTACCTACGAGCAGTACTTC | TRBJ2-7 | . | TRBV7-9 | .
CASSQGVKGRQNTSGANVLTF | TGCGCCAGCAGCCAAGGGGTGAAAGGCAGACAGAACACATCTGGGGCCAACGTCCTGACTTTC | TRBJ2-6 | . | TRBV4-1 | .
CASSPGWGQPQHF | TGTGCCAGTAGTCCCGGGTGGGGTCAGCCCCAGCATTTT | TRBJ1-5 | . | TRBV19 | .
CASSLTSGVTTDTQYF | TGTGCCAGCAGCCTGACTAGCGGAGTTACCACAGATACGCAGTATTTT | TRBJ2-3 | TRBD2 | TRBV7-2 | once
CASSYSMGQGNSPLHF | TGTGCCAGCAGTTACTCGATGGGACAGGGGAATTCACCCCTCCACTTT | TRBJ1-6 | TRBD1 | TRBV6-5 | .
CASSPGTGGTTDTQYF | TGTGCCAGCAGCCCCGGGACAGGGGGAACCACAGATACGCAGTATTTT | TRBJ2-3 | TRBD1 | TRBV11-2 | .
CASIVRQGNEQFF | TGTGCCAGCATTGTAAGACAGGGAAACGAGCAGTTCTTC | TRBJ2-1 | TRBD1 | TRBV6-6 | .
CASSQDTGSIPLHF | TGTGCCAGCAGCCAAGATACTGGCAGCATACCCCTCCACTTT | TRBJ1-6 | . | TRBV14 | .
CASTRGGGSPLHF | TGTGCCAGCACTCGAGGGGGCGGTTCACCCCTCCACTTT | TRBJ1-6 | TRBD1 | TRBV2 | .
CASGLVYRGLTVQRGYNEQFF | TGTGCTAGTGGTTTGGTTTACAGGGGCCTTACTGTCCAGCGGGGTTACAATGAGCAGTTCTTC | TRBJ2-1 | . | TRBV12-5 | .
CAWMQGSPTDTQYF | TGTGCCTGGATGCAGGGGAGTCCCACAGATACGCAGTATTTT | TRBJ2-3 | . | TRBV30 | .
CASSLIGGADQPQHF | TGTGCCAGCAGCTTGATAGGGGGGGCGGATCAGCCCCAGCATTTT | TRBJ1-5 | . | TRBV5-6 | .
CASSFQSFRADTEAFF | TGTGCCAGTAGTTTCCAGAGTTTCCGGGCGGACACTGAAGCTTTCTTT | TRBJ1-1 | . | TRBV19 | .
CASSLSPGIEAFF | TGTGCCAGCAGCTTAAGTCCAGGTATTGAAGCTTTCTTT | TRBJ1-1 | . | TRBV7-2 | .
CASSQGLAVDTQYF | TGTGCCAGCAGCCAGGGACTAGCGGTAGATACGCAGTATTTT | TRBJ2-3 | TRBD2 | TRBV5-6 | .
CASSVGTKQFF | TGTGCCAGCAGCGTAGGGACCAAGCAGTTCTTC | TRBJ2-1 | . | TRBV9 | .
CAWRAQLLSYNSPLHF | TGTGCCTGGAGGGCACAGCTCCTCTCCTATAATTCACCCCTCCACTTT | TRBJ1-6 | . | TRBV30 | .
CASRDDRGAWAFF | TGTGCCAGCAGGGATGACAGGGGCGCCTGGGCTTTCTTT | TRBJ1-1 | TRBD1 | TRBV6-5 | .
CASSQVRGRNTIYF | TGTGCCAGCAGCCAAGTAAGGGGACGGAACACCATATATTTT | TRBJ1-3 | . | TRBV14 | .
CASSEDYIKAFF | TGTGCCAGCAGTGAAGATTATATCAAAGCTTTCTTT | TRBJ1-1 | . | TRBV6-1 | .
CASSFLVGRTEAFF | TGTGCCAGCAGTTTCCTTGTCGGGCGGACTGAAGCTTTCTTT | TRBJ1-1 | . | TRBV28 | .
CASSKREVGQGKKKTEAFF | TGTGCTAGCAGCAAAAGAGAGGTGGGACAGGGGAAGAAGAAGACTGAAGCTTTCTTT | TRBJ1-1 | . | TRBV21-1 | few
CASSISGWGEKLFF | TGTGCCAGCAGCATTTCAGGGTGGGGTGAAAAACTGTTTTTT | TRBJ1-4 | . | TRBV7-2 | .
CASSPGQGAGGELFF | TGTGCCAGCTCCCCTGGACAGGGGGCCGGCGGGGAGCTGTTTTTT | TRBJ2-2 | TRBD1 | TRBV6-4 | few
CASSLDQETQYF | TGCGCCAGCAGCTTGGACCAAGAGACCCAGTACTTC | TRBJ2-5 | . | TRBV5-1 | once
CASEGPQGTEAFF | TGTGCCAGCGAGGGTCCCCAGGGGACTGAAGCTTTCTTT | TRBJ1-1 | . | TRBV9 | .
CASSLVSPRRGNKNYGYTF | TGCGCCAGCAGCTTGGTATCCCCCCGCAGGGGGAACAAAAACTATGGCTACACCTTC | TRBJ1-2 | TRBD1 | TRBV5-1 | .
CASSESWTEAFF | TGTGCCAGCAGCGAAAGCTGGACTGAAGCTTTCTTT | TRBJ1-1 | . | TRBV6-6 | .
CASSPGQGGLSGANVLTF | TGTGCCAGCTCACCAGGGCAGGGGGGCCTCTCTGGGGCCAACGTCCTGACTTTC | TRBJ2-6 | . | TRBV18 | .
CASSYSISGQRFDGYTF | TGTGCCAGCAGTTACTCGATTTCGGGACAGAGATTCGATGGCTACACCTTC | TRBJ1-2 | TRBD1 | TRBV6-2/TRBV6-3 | .
CASSTGTGGFADTQYF | TGTGCCAGCAGCACAGGGACAGGGGGCTTCGCAGATACGCAGTATTTT | TRBJ2-3 | TRBD1 | TRBV7-9 | .
CASSLARSYEQYF | TGTGCCAGCAGCTTGGCGCGTTCCTACGAGCAGTACTTC | TRBJ2-7 | . | TRBV5-4 | .